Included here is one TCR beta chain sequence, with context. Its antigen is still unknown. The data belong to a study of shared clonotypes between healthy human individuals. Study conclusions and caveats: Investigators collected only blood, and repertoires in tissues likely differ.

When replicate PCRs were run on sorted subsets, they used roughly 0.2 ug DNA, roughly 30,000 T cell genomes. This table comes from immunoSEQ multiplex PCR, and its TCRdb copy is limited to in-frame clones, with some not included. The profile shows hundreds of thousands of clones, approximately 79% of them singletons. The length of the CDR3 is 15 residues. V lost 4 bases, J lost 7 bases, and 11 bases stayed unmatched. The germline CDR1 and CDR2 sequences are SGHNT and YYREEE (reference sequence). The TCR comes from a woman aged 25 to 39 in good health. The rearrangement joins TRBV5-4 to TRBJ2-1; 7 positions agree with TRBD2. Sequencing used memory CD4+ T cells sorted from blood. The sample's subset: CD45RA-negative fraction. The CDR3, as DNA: TGTGCCAGCAGCCCGGGTGATGTGCGGGGGAATGAGCAGTTCTTC. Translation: CASSPGDVRGNEQFF.